This is a list of T cell receptor beta chains from one sample in a study of T-cell memory formation after mild COVID-19. TCRdb processed the 5' RACE reads anew with MiXCR; each CDR3 protein has one entry. Of approximately 99,000 distinct CDR3 sequences in the sample, roughly a sixth were seen once. The sequencing sample was made of PBMCs or a T cell subset sorted from them (not recorded which). These receptors all stem from a man younger than 35 who had mild COVID-19 (a few samples of this study predate the infection). Cell type and time point are not known. The CDR3 runs from the conserved cysteine through the conserved F or W. The D gene is left open where the match is weak. Size values are once, few and many counts, or a class for expanded clones, and some rows have none.

size: -
J: TRBJ2-2
D: -
V: TRBV18
DNA: TGTGCCAGCTCACCTCAGGGACGCAACACCGGGGAGCTGTTTTTT
CDR3: CASSPQGRNTGELFF

size: few
J: TRBJ2-2
D: -
V: TRBV20-1
DNA: TGCAGTGCTAGAGAGGCAGGTGGCAGGCTAGGGGAGCTGTTTTTT
CDR3: CSAREAGGRLGELFF

size: -
J: TRBJ2-1
D: -
V: TRBV5-6
DNA: TGTGCCAGCAGCGCCTCCTCTTTCTTCGCGCCTCGGTCAAATGAGCAGTTCTTC
CDR3: CASSASSFFAPRSNEQFF

size: few
J: TRBJ1-1
D: -
V: TRBV5-1
DNA: TGCGCCAGCATGGGGATGAACACTGAAGCTTTCTTT
CDR3: CASMGMNTEAFF

size: few
J: TRBJ2-1
D: -
V: TRBV6-2/TRBV6-3
DNA: TGTGCCAGCAGTTACTGGCTAGGGAATGAGCAGTTCTTC
CDR3: CASSYWLGNEQFF

size: few
J: TRBJ1-2
D: -
V: TRBV5-1
DNA: TGCGCCAGCAGCCTCAGGGAGGCTAACTATGGCTACACCTTC
CDR3: CASSLREANYGYTF

size: -
J: TRBJ2-3
D: -
V: TRBV20-1
DNA: TGCAGTGCTAGGACGGGGCTAGCGACAGATACGCAGTATTTT
CDR3: CSARTGLATDTQYF

size: -
J: TRBJ2-4
D: -
V: TRBV3-1
DNA: TGTGCCAGCAGCCCCTCTGGTGACAACATTCAGTACTTC
CDR3: CASSPSGDNIQYF

size: -
J: TRBJ1-6
D: -
V: TRBV6-2/TRBV6-3
DNA: TGTGCCAGCAGTATATCGGGACTGAGGAGCTCCTATAATTCACCCCTCCACTTT
CDR3: CASSISGLRSSYNSPLHF

size: few
J: TRBJ2-2
D: -
V: TRBV5-1
DNA: TGCGCCAGCAGCTTGGACTGGGCTTCGAACACCGGGGAGCTGTTTTTT
CDR3: CASSLDWASNTGELFF

size: few
J: TRBJ1-6
D: -
V: TRBV20-1
DNA: TGCAGTGCTAGAGGTGGTGTTGGGAGCTCCTATAATTCACCCCTCCACTTT
CDR3: CSARGGVGSSYNSPLHF

size: -
J: TRBJ2-3
D: TRBD1
V: TRBV6-5
DNA: TGTGCCAGCAGTTTGGACAGGGCTGGAGATACGCAGTATTTT
CDR3: CASSLDRAGDTQYF

size: few
J: TRBJ2-3
D: TRBD1
V: TRBV6-5
DNA: TGTGCCAGCAGTTACTCCGGGACAGGCCTTCCGTATACGCAGTATTTT
CDR3: CASSYSGTGLPYTQYF

size: -
J: TRBJ2-7
D: TRBD1
V: TRBV12-3/TRBV12-4
DNA: TGTGCCAGCAGTCCCCCGACAGGGGTCTCCTACGAGCAGTACTTC
CDR3: CASSPPTGVSYEQYF

size: -
J: TRBJ2-2
D: -
V: TRBV5-5
DNA: TGTGCCAGCAGCTGTGGGGTCGGCACCGGGGAGCTGTTTTTT
CDR3: CASSCGVGTGELFF

size: few
J: TRBJ2-5
D: -
V: TRBV9
DNA: TGTGCCAGCAGCGTACTCCCCATGGAGACCCAGTACTTC
CDR3: CASSVLPMETQYF

size: few
J: TRBJ2-2
D: -
V: TRBV9
DNA: TGTGCCAGCTCTCGGGACCTCAGGAACGGGGAGCTGTTTTTT
CDR3: CASSRDLRNGELFF

size: few
J: TRBJ1-1
D: -
V: TRBV3-1
DNA: TGTGCCAGCAGCCAACAAGGGGCGGCTGAAGCTTTCTTT
CDR3: CASSQQGAAEAFF

size: few
J: TRBJ2-3
D: -
V: TRBV4-3
DNA: TGCGCCAGCAGCCGAGGGACGGCCGCGGGAGATACGCAGTATTTT
CDR3: CASSRGTAAGDTQYF

size: many
J: TRBJ2-1
D: TRBD2
V: TRBV7-2
DNA: TGTGCCAGCAGCTCATTCGCGGGGGGTGAGGATGAGCAGTTCTTC
CDR3: CASSSFAGGEDEQFF

size: few
J: TRBJ2-3
D: -
V: TRBV18
DNA: TGTGCCAGCTCACCACGCGAAGCAGATACGCAGTATTTT
CDR3: CASSPREADTQYF

size: -
J: TRBJ2-7
D: -
V: TRBV7-2
DNA: TGTGCCAGCAGCTTAAACAGGGCGGTCGACGAGCAGTACTTC
CDR3: CASSLNRAVDEQYF

size: -
J: TRBJ1-1
D: -
V: TRBV6-5
DNA: TGTGCCAGCAGTCAACAGGGTTACGAAGCTTTCTTT
CDR3: CASSQQGYEAFF

size: -
J: TRBJ2-2
D: TRBD1
V: TRBV19
DNA: TGTGCCAGTAGTGCGACAGGGTCCGGGGAGCTGTTTTTT
CDR3: CASSATGSGELFF

size: -
J: TRBJ2-2
D: TRBD2
V: TRBV7-2
DNA: TGTGCCAGCAGCTTACTAGCGGGGGCAACCACCGGGGAGCTGTTTTTT
CDR3: CASSLLAGATTGELFF

size: -
J: TRBJ1-2
D: TRBD1
V: TRBV12-3/TRBV12-4
DNA: TGTGCCAGCAGCCATGACAGGGCTCACGGCTACACCTTC
CDR3: CASSHDRAHGYTF

size: many
J: TRBJ1-5
D: -
V: TRBV7-9
DNA: TGTGCCAGCAGCCCCGGTGGAAATCAGCCCCAGCATTTT
CDR3: CASSPGGNQPQHF

size: few
J: TRBJ1-3
D: -
V: TRBV7-2
DNA: TGTGCCAGCAGCTTAGCGCTCCGGGTAGGAAACACCATATATTTT
CDR3: CASSLALRVGNTIYF

size: -
J: TRBJ1-1
D: -
V: TRBV6-5
DNA: TGTGCCAGCAGAGCTACAGGGTTTTTGGAAGCTTTCTTT
CDR3: CASRATGFLEAFF

size: -
J: TRBJ1-1
D: -
V: TRBV27
DNA: TGTGCCAGCAGTTATAGGGCAGGGAACACTGAAGCTTTCTTT
CDR3: CASSYRAGNTEAFF

size: few
J: TRBJ2-7
D: -
V: TRBV6-1
DNA: TGTGCCAGCAGTGAATGGAGGGTCGAGCAGTACTTC
CDR3: CASSEWRVEQYF

size: few
J: TRBJ2-3
D: TRBD1
V: TRBV12-3/TRBV12-4
DNA: TGTGCCAGCAGTTTGGCACAGGGGCGCACAGATACGCAGTATTTT
CDR3: CASSLAQGRTDTQYF

size: -
J: TRBJ2-1
D: TRBD2
V: TRBV5-1
DNA: TGCGCCAGCAGTTCCAGCGGGGGGGCCTTGAATGAGCAGTTCTTC
CDR3: CASSSSGGALNEQFF

size: -
J: TRBJ1-1
D: TRBD1
V: TRBV5-1
DNA: TGCGCCAGCAGTCTTACAGGGGGCGCGACGTCCACTGAAGCTTTCTTT
CDR3: CASSLTGGATSTEAFF

size: few
J: TRBJ2-1
D: TRBD1
V: TRBV6-1
DNA: TGTGCCAGCAGGGGGGACAGGGGATCCTACAATGAGCAGTTCTTC
CDR3: CASRGDRGSYNEQFF

size: few
J: TRBJ1-2
D: -
V: TRBV4-2
DNA: TGTGCCAGCAGCCAAGATGGAGGAGTCCGACTCGGCTACACCTTC
CDR3: CASSQDGGVRLGYTF

size: few
J: TRBJ2-1
D: TRBD2
V: TRBV11-2
DNA: TGTGCCAGCAGCTTCGGGAGCGGGGTGGGTGAGCAGTTCTTC
CDR3: CASSFGSGVGEQFF

size: -
J: TRBJ1-1
D: TRBD1
V: TRBV6-6
DNA: TGTGCCAGCAGTGGGGGACAGGGCACGGCTTTCTTT
CDR3: CASSGGQGTAFF

size: -
J: TRBJ2-3
D: -
V: TRBV21-1
DNA: TGTGCCAGCAGCATGACAGGGATACACGATACGCAGTATTTT
CDR3: CASSMTGIHDTQYF

size: -
J: TRBJ1-3
D: TRBD1
V: TRBV5-4
DNA: TGTGCCAGCAGCTTTGGGACAGGGGCTATGTCCTCTGGAAACACCATATATTTT
CDR3: CASSFGTGAMSSGNTIYF

size: -
J: TRBJ2-1
D: -
V: TRBV5-1
DNA: TGCGCCAGCAGCTCGACAGCGGAAAATGAGCAGTTCTTC
CDR3: CASSSTAENEQFF

size: -
J: TRBJ1-1
D: TRBD1
V: TRBV24-1
DNA: TGTGCCACCAAGGGGGCGGACACTGAAGCTTTCTTT
CDR3: CATKGADTEAFF

size: -
J: TRBJ1-5
D: -
V: TRBV4-3
DNA: TGCGCCAGCAGCCACGGGGAGAATCAGCCCCAGCATTTT
CDR3: CASSHGENQPQHF

size: -
J: TRBJ1-1
D: -
V: TRBV10-3
DNA: TGTGCCATCAGAGAACAGGGAAACACTGAAGCTTTCTTT
CDR3: CAIREQGNTEAFF

size: -
J: TRBJ2-1
D: -
V: TRBV5-1
DNA: TGCGCCAGCAGCTTGGACCCATCGGGTGAGCAGTTCTTC
CDR3: CASSLDPSGEQFF

size: -
J: TRBJ1-5
D: TRBD1
V: TRBV27
DNA: TGTGCCAGCAGTCCGGACAGGGCGACTCAGCCCCAGCATTTT
CDR3: CASSPDRATQPQHF

size: -
J: TRBJ1-1
D: TRBD1
V: TRBV12-3/TRBV12-4
DNA: TGTGCCAGCAGTTTAGTGCAGGGGGCGCGGGGAACTGAAGCTTTCTTT
CDR3: CASSLVQGARGTEAFF

size: many
J: TRBJ2-5
D: -
V: TRBV29-1
DNA: TGCAGCGTTGTAGAGACAGTCGAGACCCAGTACTTC
CDR3: CSVVETVETQYF

size: -
J: TRBJ1-1
D: TRBD1
V: TRBV7-9
DNA: TGTGCCAGCAGCCCCGACAGGGCTGAAGCTTTCTTT
CDR3: CASSPDRAEAFF

size: few
J: TRBJ1-1
D: -
V: TRBV12-3/TRBV12-4
DNA: TGTGCCAGCAGTCCTACCCACGGCAGGACGAACACTGAAGCTTTCTTT
CDR3: CASSPTHGRTNTEAFF

size: few
J: TRBJ2-3
D: TRBD2
V: TRBV4-1
DNA: TGCGCCAGCAGCCAAGATCGTCTCAGGGTGGAAGGCGGGGGGACAGATACGCAGTATTTT
CDR3: CASSQDRLRVEGGGTDTQYF

size: -
J: TRBJ1-2
D: -
V: TRBV18
DNA: TGTGCCAGCTCACCACCGCAAACAGGAGAGGCTTTTAACTATGGCTACACCTTC
CDR3: CASSPPQTGEAFNYGYTF

size: -
J: TRBJ2-7
D: -
V: TRBV7-2
DNA: TGTGCCAGCAGCTTTGCGACAGGCCGGGAGTACTTC
CDR3: CASSFATGREYF

size: -
J: TRBJ2-4
D: -
V: TRBV24-1
DNA: TGTGCCACCAGTGATTTGAACATTCAGTACTTC
CDR3: CATSDLNIQYF

size: -
J: TRBJ2-1
D: -
V: TRBV7-8
DNA: TGTGCCAGCAGCCACGCCCGAGTTAATGAGCAGTTCTTC
CDR3: CASSHARVNEQFF